This T cell receptor beta chain was retrieved from a study of T cell responses to AZD1222 COVID-19 vaccine. Study-wide results and limits: At baseline, just a handful of AZD1222 recipients tested seropositive. None of the repertoires were sampled until the peak T cell response had passed.

Profiling relied on immunoSEQ multiplex PCR, and the TCRdb table lists in-frame clones only, not all of them. Here the sample spans around 160,000 clones, about 93% being singletons. This clone was recorded only once. Its matching antigen is unknown. This CDR3 is 15 amino acids long. Trimming cost V 3 bases and J 4 bases; bases outside gene matches: 9. The germline V gene encodes CDR1 KGHSH and CDR2 LQKENI. The sequencing here drew on peripheral blood, taken on day 0 of AZD1222 vaccination. The receptor was isolated from an adult in good health. The chain recombines TRBV18 with TRBJ2-7; TRBD2 aligns across 7 bases. The CDR3 spells CASSPPGTITYEQYF. In DNA form, the CDR3 reads TGTGCCAGCTCACCTCCCGGGACTATAACTTACGAGCAGTACTTC.